Below, one T cell receptor (beta chain) is given with its context. This specimen belongs to a study of T cell changes during pregnancy in multiple sclerosis. CDR1 and CDR2 (germline): SGHTA, FQGNSA. Trimming took 4 bases from V and 3 from J; bases not matched to a gene: 3. The CDR3 totals 13 residues. This table comes from immunoSEQ multiplex PCR, and its TCRdb copy is limited to in-frame clones, with some not included. The sample yields more than 75,000 clones, about 93% seen once. The sample was peripheral blood, taken in the first trimester of pregnancy. The gene calls are TRBV7-2 and TRBJ2-7, with TRBD1 identical over 7 bases. The receptor was derived from a female donor with multiple sclerosis, enrolled in a pregnancy study. The DNA of the CDR3 is TGTGCCAGCAGCTCAGGGACAGACTACGAGCAGTACTTC. Protein sequence: CASSSGTDYEQYF.